The 5 T cell receptor beta chains below all came from one sample that was sequenced in a study of shared clonotypes between healthy human individuals. Here immunoSEQ multiplex PCR was the method, and the copy in TCRdb shows in-frame clones only, minus some. The table has millions of clones, roughly 91% seen once; the top ten hold 1.7%. Selected positively for CCR7 and CD45RO-negative, naive CD8 cells excluded terminally differentiated effector memory CD45RA+ cells. Specimen: naive CD8+ T cells from PBMCs. The receptors shown here come from a man aged 18 to 29 in good health. Some clones in this sample may be carry-over from other donors' samples.

V usage is TRBV29-1 and J usage is TRBJ2-7, with 8 bases lining up with TRBD1. J lost 3 bases, V lost 5 bases, and 12 bases had no gene match. The CDR3 consists of 15 residues. Looked up from germline, CDR1 is SQVTM and CDR2 is ANQGSEA. The CDR3 DNA follows: TGCAGCGTTTCTGGTGGACAGGGAGTGGGCTACGAGCAGTACTTC. Its protein product is CSVSGGQGVGYEQYF.

This clone was seen just once. The chain employs TRBV14 and TRBJ2-1; D remains ambiguous. The CDR3 covers 12 residues. CDR1 is SGHDN, CDR2 FVKESK, per germline. The V and J ends lost 2 bases and 7 bases respectively, with 6 bases between them. CDR3 DNA sequence: TGTGCCAGCAGCCAAACGGTTAATGAGCAGTTCTTC. This sequence encodes CASSQTVNEQFF.

The gene calls are TRBV5-6 and TRBJ1-6; weak D call: TRBD1 (5 bases). This CDR3 is built from 17 residues. Germline CDR1 SGHDT, CDR2 YYEEEE. Trimming removed 0 bases at V and 5 bases at J, with 15 bases between. CDR3 DNA: TGTGCCAGCAGCTTGGAGGGGTCTAGACGGGATAATTCACCCCTCCACTTT. Translating gives CASSLEGSRRDNSPLHF.

The chain is built from TRBV28 and TRBJ1-1; a possible D gene is TRBD1 (5 bases). Per the germline V gene, CDR1 is MDHEN and CDR2 is SYDVKM. The V and J ends lost 6 bases and 8 bases respectively, with 10 bases between them. CDR3 length: 11 amino acids. CDR3 amino acids: CASRGTFEAFF. CDR3 nucleotides: TGTGCCAGCAGGGGGACGTTCGAAGCTTTCTTT.

In its sample, this clone was seen once. V gene TRBV11-1 combines with J gene TRBJ2-7; D gene uncertain. Germline CDR1 reads SGHAT; CDR2 reads FQDESV (reference sequence). V dropped 1 base and J dropped 3 bases, with 13 bases sitting between them. The CDR3 is 15 residues long. CDR3 residues: CASSLGLSPIYEQYF. CDR3 bases: TGTGCCAGCAGCTTAGGGCTCAGCCCTATCTACGAGCAGTACTTC. The whole variable domain, filled in from reference TRBV11-1 and TRBJ2-7, reads EAEVAQSPRYKITEKSQAVAFWCDPISGHATLYWYRQILGQGPELLVQFQDESVVDDSQLPKDRFSAERLKGVDSTLKIQPAELGDSAMYLCASSLGLSPIYEQYFGPGTRLTVT.